These 22 T cell receptor beta chains came from one sample sequenced in a study of early T cells in non-severe SARS-CoV-2 infection. TCRdb redid the calling of the 5' RACE reads with MiXCR, one entry per CDR3 protein. The data hold under 70,000 distinct CDR3 sequences, with roughly 12% observed a single time. Input material: whole blood. The receptors shown here come from an adult who was a healthcare worker with PCR-confirmed SARS-CoV-2 infection or an uninfected control (not recorded which).

This clonotype was counted ten times or more. V and J are TRBV3-1 and TRBJ2-7; tentatively, D is TRBD2 (6 bases). This CDR3 has 15 residues. The ends were cut back, 2 bases at V and 0 bases at J, with 11 bases in the middle. The germline V gene has CDR1 LGHDT and CDR2 YNNKEL (reference sequence). Here the CDR3 DNA reads TGTGCCAGCAGCCAATCGGACGGGAGCTCCTACGAGCAGTACTTC. Translation: CASSQSDGSSYEQYF.

This clonotype was seen a few times. This sequence joins TRBV9 and TRBJ1-5; no definite D call. Germline V gene data show CDR1 as SGDLS and CDR2 as YYNGEE. V lost 0 bases and J 2 bases, leaving 9 bases between the germline ends. This CDR3 has 15 amino acids. CDR3 nucleotide sequence: TGTGCCAGCAGCGTAGTTCCATATGGCAATCAGCCCCAGCATTTT. Translating gives CASSVVPYGNQPQHF.

This clonotype showed up just a few times. This chain joins TRBV7-9 and TRBJ2-2; D is possibly TRBD1 (5 bases). V was clipped by 7 bases and J by 0 bases, with 18 bases between them. Germline lookup yields CDR1 SEHNR and CDR2 FQNEAQ (reference sequence). CDR3 size: 17 residues. CDR3 DNA: TGTGCCAGCACCACCTCAAAGACAGTCGCGAACACCGGGGAGCTGTTTTTT. Translation gives CASTTSKTVANTGELFF.

The chain carries TRBV28 and TRBJ2-7; the D gene is possibly TRBD1 (6 bases). The germline V and J ends were trimmed by 5 bases and 0 bases, with 20 bases remaining between them. The CDR3 covers 17 residues. Per the germline V gene, CDR1 is MDHEN and CDR2 is SYDVKM. The CDR3 DNA reads as TGTGCCAGCAGTCAACTACCTACAGGGACCGACTCCTACGAGCAGTACTTC. As protein: CASSQLPTGTDSYEQYF.

The chain recombines TRBV28 with TRBJ2-7; 8 bases fit TRBD2. J was trimmed by 3 bases and V by 2 bases; bases with no gene match: 6. The CDR3 contains 15 residues. In germline, CDR1 is MDHEN, CDR2 SYDVKM. CDR3 in DNA: TGTGCCAGCAGTTTACGCCTAGCGGGTGACTACGAGCAGTACTTC. It translates to CASSLRLAGDYEQYF. The complete variable domain, with remaining parts taken from reference TRBV28 and TRBJ2-7, reads DVKVTQSSRYLVKRTGEKVFLECVQDMDHENMFWYRQDPGLGLRLIYFSYDVKMKEKGDIPEGYSVSREKKERFSLILESASTNQTSMYLCASSLRLAGDYEQYFGPGTRLTVT.

This chain connects TRBV9 to TRBJ2-1; tentative D call: TRBD1 (6 bases). The CDR3 runs to 14 residues. V was trimmed by 3 bases and J by 7 bases, leaving 14 bases between them. From germline, CDR1 is SGDLS and CDR2 YYNGEE. The CDR3 spells CASSGGGRRNEQFF. DNA for the CDR3: TGTGCCAGCAGCGGTGGGGGCAGACGGAATGAGCAGTTCTTC.

There are a few counts of this clonotype. The V call is TRBV20-1, the J call TRBJ2-7; tentative D call: TRBD1 (5 bases). Germline V gives CDR1 DFQATT, CDR2 SNEGSKA (reference sequence). Trimming cost V 1 base and J 1 base, with 14 bases left between them. There are 15 residues in the CDR3. The CDR3 DNA is TGCAGTGCTAGAGCTCTCCCAGGGCAATCCTACGAGCAGTACTTC. Its translation: CSARALPGQSYEQYF.

In its sample, this clonotype was seen many times. This chain connects TRBV20-1 to TRBJ1-2; perhaps TRBD1 as D (5 bases). The CDR3 has 13 amino acids. In germline, CDR1 is DFQATT, CDR2 SNEGSKA (reference sequence). Trimming shortened V by 6 bases and J by 6 bases, and 17 bases separated the two germline ends. CDR3 DNA sequence: TGCAGTGCGCGCCCCGCACAGGAGAATGGCTACACCTTC. It is translated as CSARPAQENGYTF.

This clonotype was observed many times. The V call is TRBV19, the J call TRBJ1-2, with D uncertain. Looked up from germline, CDR1 is LNHDA and CDR2 is SQIVND (reference sequence). CDR3 length: 15 amino acids. V was trimmed by 6 bases and J by 4 bases, leaving 18 bases between them. CDR3 loop: CASRSTTRAVYGYTF. CDR3 DNA: TGTGCCAGTAGGTCGACAACTAGGGCTGTCTATGGCTACACCTTC.

This clonotype was picked up many times. This chain links TRBV20-1 with TRBJ1-2, with D perhaps matching TRBD1 (6 bases). Trimming left V 6 bases short and J 6 bases short, with 23 bases between. This CDR3 is 15 amino acids long. Germline V gene lookup returns CDR1 DFQATT and CDR2 SNEGSKA (reference sequence). CDR3 region: CSAPGGAGSYHGYTF. The CDR3 DNA follows: TGCAGTGCCCCGGGGGGCGCGGGTTCATACCATGGCTACACCTTC.

The sample holds many counts of this clonotype. The chain joins TRBV6-1 to TRBJ1-2, with 11 positions matching TRBD1. Germline CDR1 MNHNS, CDR2 SASEGT. The CDR3 is 14 amino acids. The J segment lost 5 bases and the V segment lost 6 bases, leaving 5 bases of the junction unmatched. The CDR3 nucleotides read TGTGCCAGCAGAGGACAGGGGGCCGGGTATGGCTACACCTTC. It yields the protein CASRGQGAGYGYTF.

In its sample, this clonotype was seen many times. DNA of the CDR3: TGCGCCAGCAGCCAAGAACCACAGGGCTCCTACAATGAGCAGTTCTTC. It is translated as CASSQEPQGSYNEQFF. This rearrangement joins TRBV4-1 to TRBJ2-1; D is possibly TRBD1 (6 bases). Germline V gene sequence: CDR1 MGHRA, CDR2 YSYEKL. V lost 0 bases and J 0 bases, leaving 9 bases between the germline ends. The CDR3 contains 16 residues.

This chain links TRBV2 with TRBJ2-3, with D maybe TRBD2 (5 bases). Germline CDR1 is SNHLY and CDR2 is FYNNEI. The CDR3 sequence is 14 residues long. V was pared by 3 bases and J by 2 bases, with 9 bases between. This CDR3 reads CASSDLRDTDTQYF. For the CDR3, the DNA is TGTGCCAGCAGTGACCTCCGGGACACAGATACGCAGTATTTT.

The chain carries TRBV27 and TRBJ2-5; 7 bases agree with TRBD2. CDR3 length equals 13 residues. Germline V gene sequence: CDR1 MNHEY, CDR2 SMNVEV (reference sequence). Losses at the gene ends were 4 bases for V and 4 bases for J; bases not matched to a gene: 3. DNA for the CDR3: TGTGCCAGCAGTTCAGGACTAGTAGAGACCCAGTACTTC. It yields the protein CASSSGLVETQYF.

This rearrangement joins TRBV6-5 to TRBJ1-6; no clear D gene. The CDR3 contains 15 residues. The germline CDR1 and CDR2 sequences are MNHEY and SVGAGI. The V and J ends lost 0 bases and 7 bases respectively, with 10 bases between them. CDR3: CASSYSPEENSPLHF. CDR3 DNA: TGTGCCAGCAGTTACTCGCCGGAGGAAAATTCACCCCTCCACTTT.

This clonotype was detected ten times or more. The V call is TRBV29-1, the J call TRBJ2-5; D is unclear. The V end lost 5 bases, the J end lost 2 bases, and 9 bases lay between the germline ends. Germline loops: CDR1 SQVTM, CDR2 ANQGSEA. The CDR3 runs 12 residues. The CDR3 here is CSVSAPQETQYF. The CDR3 region has the DNA TGCAGCGTTTCAGCGCCTCAAGAGACCCAGTACTTC.

This clonotype was detected only a few times. The chain employs TRBV10-1 and TRBJ2-1, with 15 bases identical to TRBD2. The CDR3 runs to 15 residues. Trimming at V came to 6 bases and at J to 6 bases, leaving 3 bases not matched to a gene. Germline V gives CDR1 WNHNN, CDR2 SYGVQD (reference sequence). The CDR3 nucleotides read TGCGCCAGCAGCGGACTAGCGGGGGGGGTCAATGAGCAGTTCTTC. Its translation is CASSGLAGGVNEQFF.

The CDR3 nucleotides are TGTGCCAGCTCTGGGCCCTCTGAGCAGTTCTTC. This sequence encodes CASSGPSEQFF. The chain is built from TRBV28 and TRBJ2-1, with unresolved D. This CDR3 has 11 residues. The germline V gene encodes CDR1 MDHEN and CDR2 SYDVKM. V was trimmed by 8 bases and J by 9 bases, leaving 11 bases between them.

The chain links TRBV5-6 to TRBJ2-3, with D uncertain. Germline CDR1 and CDR2: SGHDT and YYEEEE. The germline V and J ends were trimmed by 1 base and 4 bases, with 16 bases remaining between them. This CDR3 is 16 amino acids long. The CDR3 DNA is TGTGCCAGCAGCTTGATTGGAGAGGATAGAGCAGATACGCAGTATTTT. Amino acids: CASSLIGEDRADTQYF.

The chain employs TRBV24-1 and TRBJ2-1; 7 bases agree with TRBD2. With 9 bases clipped from V and 9 bases from J, the junction kept 16 bases outside the gene matches. The CDR3 covers 15 residues. In germline, CDR1 is KGHDR, CDR2 SFDVKD. The CDR3 region is CATRSVGGRLSEQFF. CDR3 coding DNA: TGTGCCACCCGATCGGTCGGGGGGAGGTTGAGTGAGCAGTTCTTC.

The chain employs TRBV6-6 and TRBJ2-1, with D tentatively TRBD2 (5 bases). V gave up 4 bases and J gave up 3 bases, with 16 bases separating them. Germline assignment: CDR1 MNHNY and CDR2 SVGAGI (reference sequence). This CDR3 has 16 residues. CDR3 amino acids: CASSSLRGARYNEQFF. The CDR3 DNA reads TGTGCCAGCAGTTCCCTCCGGGGAGCGCGCTACAATGAGCAGTTCTTC.

The rearrangement links TRBV29-1 to TRBJ1-1; D not certain. V shed 0 bases and J shed 8 bases, with 7 bases lying between them. This CDR3 is built from 11 residues. Germline loops: CDR1 SQVTM, CDR2 ANQGSEA. The CDR3 DNA sequence: TGCAGCGTTGAAGATCTATTCGAAGCTTTCTTT. This encodes CSVEDLFEAFF.